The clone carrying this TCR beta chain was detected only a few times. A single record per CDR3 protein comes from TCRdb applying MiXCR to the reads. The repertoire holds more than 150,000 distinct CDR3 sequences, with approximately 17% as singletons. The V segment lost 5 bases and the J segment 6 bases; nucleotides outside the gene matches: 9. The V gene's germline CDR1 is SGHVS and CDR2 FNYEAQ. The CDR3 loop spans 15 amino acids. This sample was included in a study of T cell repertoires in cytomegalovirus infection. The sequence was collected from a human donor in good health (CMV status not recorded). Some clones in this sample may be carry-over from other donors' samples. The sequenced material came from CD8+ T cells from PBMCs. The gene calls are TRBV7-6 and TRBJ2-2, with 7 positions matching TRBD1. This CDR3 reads CASSLRQGPSGELFF. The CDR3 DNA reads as TGTGCCAGCAGCCTAAGACAGGGTCCCTCCGGGGAGCTGTTTTTT.